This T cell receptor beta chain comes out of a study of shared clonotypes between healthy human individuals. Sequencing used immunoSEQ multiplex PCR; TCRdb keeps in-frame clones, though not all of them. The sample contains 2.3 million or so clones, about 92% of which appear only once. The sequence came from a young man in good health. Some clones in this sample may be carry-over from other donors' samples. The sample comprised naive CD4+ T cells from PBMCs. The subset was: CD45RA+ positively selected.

CDR3 nucleotide sequence: TGTGCCATCAGTGACGCCGGGACAGGGACTTCACCCCTCCACTTT. It yields the protein CAISDAGTGTSPLHF. The chain is built from TRBV10-3 and TRBJ1-6, with 9 bases that match TRBD1. With 3 bases clipped from V and 9 bases from J, the junction kept 6 bases outside the gene matches. The CDR3 loop spans 15 amino acids. Germline loops: CDR1 ENHRY, CDR2 SYGVKD.